This is a list of T cell receptor beta chains from one sample in a study of T cells in Graves' hyperthyroidism and ophthalmopathy. In TCRdb, the multiplex PCR reads were re-called with MiXCR into one record per CDR3 protein. The table includes hundreds of thousands of distinct CDR3 sequences, under 45% detected once. Sequencing was performed on blood. These receptors came from a woman in her forties with Graves' hyperthyroidism. Each CDR3 is given with its conserved first and last residue. The D gene is left open where the match is weak. Not every row has a clone size; where given, it reads once, few, many or a size class.

TRBJ1-4 TRBV5-8 . . CASSQGWGSANEKLFF TGCGCCAGCAGCCAAGGGTGGGGGAGCGCTAATGAAAAACTGTTTTTT
TRBJ1-2 TRBV7-2 . . CASSLALRQDYGYTF TGTGCCAGCAGCTTAGCGCTTCGTCAGGACTATGGCTACACCTTC
TRBJ2-3 TRBV11-2 TRBD2 . CASSLAGLAGADTQYF TGTGCCAGCAGCTTAGCTGGACTAGCGGGGGCAGATACGCAGTATTTT
TRBJ2-5 TRBV10-3 TRBD2 . CAISESEGTSVSQYF TGTGCCATCAGTGAGTCCGAAGGGACTAGCGTCTCCCAGTACTTC
TRBJ1-1 TRBV10-3 . . CAISEVAGRTEAFF TGTGCCATCAGTGAGGTGGCAGGGAGGACTGAAGCTTTCTTT
TRBJ1-3 TRBV6-5 . . CASSYSSVWSSGNTIYF TGTGCCAGCAGTTACTCTTCGGTATGGAGCTCTGGAAACACCATATATTTT
TRBJ2-5 TRBV9 TRBD2 many CASSVVGSSGGIQETQYF TGTGCCAGCAGCGTAGTCGGTTCTAGCGGGGGGATCCAAGAGACCCAGTACTTC
TRBJ2-5 TRBV20-1 . many CSARAVGGHQETQYF TGCAGTGCTAGAGCCGTCGGGGGCCACCAAGAGACCCAGTACTTC
TRBJ1-1 TRBV9 . . CASIKGSDMNTEAFF TGTGCCAGCATAAAAGGCTCGGATATGAACACTGAAGCTTTCTTT
TRBJ1-3 TRBV6-6 . . CASANPGNTIYF TGTGCCAGCGCTAACCCTGGAAACACCATATATTTT
TRBJ1-2 TRBV6-5 TRBD1 few CASSRTGASGYTF TGTGCCAGCAGCCGGACAGGTGCAAGTGGCTACACCTTC
TRBJ1-2 TRBV2 TRBD1 . CASSERRAGTVDNYGYTF TGTGCCAGCAGTGAAAGAAGAGCCGGGACAGTAGATAACTATGGCTACACCTTC
TRBJ2-7 TRBV7-9 TRBD2 few CASSRPGHWGLADSYEQYF TGTGCCAGCAGCCGGCCGGGACACTGGGGACTAGCGGACTCCTACGAGCAGTACTTC
TRBJ2-2 TRBV7-8 . . CASSLNGVPTGELLF TGTGCCAGCAGCTTAAATGGGGTTCCGACCGGGGAGCTGCTTTTT